Reported below is one T cell receptor beta chain. The CDR3 has 15 residues. V was cut by 5 bases and J by 4 bases, with 16 bases left in between. From germline, CDR1 is MNHEY and CDR2 SVGAGI. The data are from a study of blood T cell repertoires in COVID-19. The overall study: The United States, Italy and Spain were the sources of the acute and convalescent COVID-19 samples. PBMCs, B-cell-depleted T cells, or T cells were the source of the cDNA or gDNA that made up the material.

Under the authors' procedure: Amplification with reference gene primers provided the estimates of nucleated cell counts. Sequencing used immunoSEQ multiplex PCR; TCRdb keeps in-frame clones, though not all of them. The DNA gave D and trimming, while V, J and clone size come from that table. The sample carries roughly 100,000 clones, around 88% recorded once. The source material was peripheral blood. The chain recombines TRBV6-5 with TRBJ2-3; maybe TRBD1 (6 bases). This sequence was found in a human donor in a cohort sampled during active COVID-19. The CDR3 sequence: CASSRLQGRPDTQYF. In nucleotides, the CDR3 is TGTGCCAGCAGTAGGTTGCAGGGGCGCCCAGATACGCAGTATTTT.